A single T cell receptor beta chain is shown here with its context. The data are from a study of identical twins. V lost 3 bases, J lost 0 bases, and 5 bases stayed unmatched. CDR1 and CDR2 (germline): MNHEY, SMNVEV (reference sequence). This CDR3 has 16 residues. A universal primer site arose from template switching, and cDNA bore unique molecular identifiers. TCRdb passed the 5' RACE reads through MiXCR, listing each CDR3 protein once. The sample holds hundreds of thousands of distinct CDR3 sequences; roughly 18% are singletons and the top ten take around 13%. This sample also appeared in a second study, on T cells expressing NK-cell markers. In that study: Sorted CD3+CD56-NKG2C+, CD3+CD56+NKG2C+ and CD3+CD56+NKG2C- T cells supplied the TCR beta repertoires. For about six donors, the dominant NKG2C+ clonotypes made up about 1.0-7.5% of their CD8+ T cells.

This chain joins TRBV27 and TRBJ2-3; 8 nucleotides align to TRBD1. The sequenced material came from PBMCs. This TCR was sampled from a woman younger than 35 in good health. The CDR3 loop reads CASSFTRTGSTDTQYF. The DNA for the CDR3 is TGTGCCAGCAGTTTCACGAGGACAGGGAGCACAGATACGCAGTATTTT.